The 19 T cell receptor beta chains below come from one sample, sequenced in a study of T cells in Graves' hyperthyroidism and ophthalmopathy (dated by TCRdb to the late 2010s). Library preparation used multiplex PCR. Sequencing was performed on an Illumina HiSeq 2000. TCR beta CDR3 regions were amplified from RNA transcripts. For the first round of RT-PCR on the TCR CDR3, the HTBI primer set was used together with the Qiagen OneStep RT-PCR kit. TCRdb redid the processing of the public reads, applying fastp at Q25 and MiXCR, and retained in-frame beta chains. Each record represents a unique CDR3 protein, reported with the most common genes and DNA among its rows. For this sample the table gives hundreds of thousands of distinct CDR3 sequences, of which 20% to 25% were detected only once. The top ten clonotypes cover approximately 49% of the sample. The source material was blood. These receptors all stem from a woman aged 65 to 85 with Graves' ophthalmopathy.

This clonotype has ten or more counts. The V and J genes are TRBV7-9 and TRBJ1-1; unclear D gene. Germline V gene sequence: CDR1 SEHNR, CDR2 FQNEAQ (reference sequence). The CDR3 spans 13 residues. V was trimmed by 3 bases and J by 1 base, leaving 6 bases between them. CDR3 DNA sequence: TGTGCCAGCAGCTTTGGGGAGAACACTGAAGCTTTCTTT. Its protein product is CASSFGENTEAFF.

The V gene is TRBV7-3, the J gene TRBJ2-5, with D possibly matching TRBD2 (5 bases). The V gene's germline CDR1 is SGHTA and CDR2 FQGTGA. Trimming pared 3 bases from V and 0 bases from J, leaving 17 bases between. The CDR3 is 17 residues long. In DNA, the CDR3 is TGTGCCAGCAGCTTGCAAGGAAGCGGACTGAACCAAGAGACCCAGTACTTC. Amino acid sequence: CASSLQGSGLNQETQYF.

This clonotype was seen many times. The chain recombines TRBV2 with TRBJ2-3, with 15 bases matching TRBD2. This CDR3 is 20 amino acids long. Per germline, CDR1 SNHLY and CDR2 FYNNEI. V dropped 3 bases and J dropped 5; count of bases not matched to a gene: 15. CDR3: CASSDYRGLAGGEMEDTQYF. The CDR3, as DNA: TGTGCCAGCAGTGACTACAGGGGACTAGCGGGAGGAGAGATGGAAGATACGCAGTATTTT. Based on the CDR3 plus reference TRBV2 and TRBJ2-3, the full variable domain is EPEVTQTPSHQVTQMGQEVILRCVPISNHLYFYWYRQILGQKVEFLVSFYNNEISEKSEIFDDQFSVERPDGSNFTLKIRSTKLEDSAMYFCASSDYRGLAGGEMEDTQYFGPGTRLTVL.

This clonotype was seen at least ten times. This chain joins TRBV12-3 or TRBV12-4 and TRBJ1-2, with a weak D call TRBD1 (5 bases). V gave up 6 bases and J gave up 7 bases, with 15 bases separating them. This CDR3 contains 13 residues. The CDR3: CASRTGTESGYTF. CDR3 nucleotides: TGTGCCAGCAGGACCGGGACGGAATCTGGCTACACCTTC.

This clonotype was seen many times. J is TRBJ2-2 and V is TRBV7-3; D call uncertain. This CDR3 spans 13 amino acids. Germline CDR1 reads SGHTA; CDR2 reads FQGTGA. V was trimmed by 2 bases and J by 6 bases, leaving 7 bases between them. The CDR3 reads CASSLGSSGELFF. The CDR3 DNA follows: TGTGCCAGCAGCTTAGGTAGCTCCGGGGAGCTGTTTTTT.

The chain uses TRBV12-3 or TRBV12-4 and TRBJ2-2; 7 nucleotides align to TRBD2. The ends lost 3 bases at V and 6 bases at J; junction bases unmatched: 4. This CDR3 is built from 14 residues. CDR3 sequence (DNA): TGTGCCAGCAGTTTTGGGCGGGAGTCCGGGGAGCTGTTTTTT. It translates to CASSFGRESGELFF.

This clonotype appeared a few times. This chain connects TRBV11-2 to TRBJ2-1; possible D gene TRBD2, 6 bases. Trimming left V 5 bases short and J 12 bases short, with 14 bases between. The CDR3 consists of 12 residues. Germline V CDR1 and CDR2: SGHAT, FQNNGV. The CDR3 sequence: CASSRVGLMQFF. The CDR3 nucleotides read TGTGCCAGCAGCCGAGTGGGACTTATGCAGTTCTTC.

This clonotype was found a few times. The chain couples TRBV5-1 to TRBJ1-6, with D possibly being TRBD1 (5 bases). Germline loops: CDR1 SGHRS, CDR2 YFSETQ. Trimming took off 0 bases at V and 10 bases at J, with 11 bases between the two ends. The CDR3 spans 14 residues. CDR3 loop: CASSLAGSESPLHF. The CDR3 DNA reads TGCGCCAGCAGCTTGGCAGGGTCAGAGTCACCCCTCCACTTT.

The chain combines TRBV7-9 with TRBJ1-1; no reliable D call. From germline, CDR1 is SEHNR and CDR2 FQNEAQ (reference sequence). The CDR3 contains 16 residues. V was pared by 0 bases and J by 6 bases, with 17 bases between. CDR3 protein: CASSLAARVPLAEAFF. The CDR3 DNA follows: TGTGCCAGCAGCTTAGCGGCTAGGGTTCCATTAGCTGAAGCTTTCTTT.

This chain joins TRBV3-1 and TRBJ2-2, with D possibly TRBD2 on 6 matching bases. V lost 1 base to trimming and J lost 1 base, with 10 bases between them. The CDR3 runs 16 residues. Germline V gene sequence: CDR1 LGHDT, CDR2 YNNKEL (reference sequence). CDR3 loop: CASSQVLGGNTGELFF. The CDR3 DNA reads as TGTGCCAGCAGCCAAGTACTCGGGGGGAACACCGGGGAGCTGTTTTTT.

This clonotype appeared many times. This rearrangement joins TRBV13 to TRBJ2-3; 10 bases are a match to TRBD2. V lost 5 bases to trimming and J lost 2 bases; unmatched junction nucleotides: 4. There are 15 residues in the CDR3. Germline loops: CDR1 PRHDT, CDR2 FYEKMQ (reference sequence). The CDR3 bases are TGTGCCAGCAGCCCACTAGCGGGGTACACAGATACGCAGTATTTT. Residues: CASSPLAGYTDTQYF.

The rearrangement links TRBV7-9 to TRBJ2-2; TRBD1 matches at 8 bases. CDR3 length equals 16 residues. V shed 5 bases and J 0 bases; nucleotides not matched to a gene: 5. Germline V gene lookup returns CDR1 SEHNR and CDR2 FQNEAQ (reference sequence). The CDR3 is CASSRAGGTNTGELFF. CDR3 in DNA: TGTGCCAGCAGCCGAGCAGGGGGCACGAACACCGGGGAGCTGTTTTTT.

In this sample, this clonotype turned up a few times. The V gene is TRBV3-1, the J gene TRBJ1-5; tentative D call: TRBD1 (6 bases). The germline V gene encodes CDR1 LGHDT and CDR2 YNNKEL (reference sequence). V lost 5 bases to trimming and J lost 1 base, with 15 bases between them. This CDR3 contains 16 residues. The chain's CDR3 is CASSLNTGLSNQPQHF. CDR3 coding DNA: TGTGCCAGCAGCTTAAATACAGGGTTGAGCAATCAGCCCCAGCATTTT.

This clonotype was seen at least ten times. This chain links TRBV9 with TRBJ1-2; weak D call: TRBD1 (5 bases). The CDR3 consists of 13 residues. Per germline, CDR1 SGDLS and CDR2 YYNGEE. V was cut by 0 bases and J by 4 bases, with 7 bases left in between. CDR3 nucleotide sequence: TGTGCCAGCAGCGTAGTGGGGACCTATGGCTACACCTTC. The encoded protein is CASSVVGTYGYTF.

The chain couples TRBV18 to TRBJ1-1; D is possibly TRBD1 (6 bases). The CDR3 spans 13 residues. The V gene's germline CDR1 is KGHSH and CDR2 LQKENI. Between the trimmed V and J ends, which lost 4 bases and 3 bases, there was a span of 9 bases. CDR3 DNA sequence: TGTGCCAGCTCACAGGGGGACTACACTGAAGCTTTCTTT. Translation: CASSQGDYTEAFF. The full variable domain, its missing parts supplied by reference TRBV18 and TRBJ1-1, is NAGVMQNPRHLVRRRGQEARLRCSPMKGHSHVYWYRQLPEEGLKFMVYLQKENIIDESGMPKERFSAEFPKEGPSILRIQQVVRGDSAAYFCASSQGDYTEAFFGQGTRLTVV.

Ten or more counts support this clonotype. The chain recombines TRBV12-5 with TRBJ1-5, with TRBD1 matching 7 bases. Germline trimming cut 4 bases from V and 6 bases from J; bases unmatched to any gene: 3. CDR1 LGHNT and CDR2 FRNRAP come from the germline V gene. The CDR3 is made up of 13 amino acids. For the CDR3, the DNA is TGTGCTAGTGGTTCAGGGGGTAGTCAGCCCCAGCATTTT. This translates into CASGSGGSQPQHF.

This clonotype has a handful of counts. This chain connects TRBV29-1 to TRBJ2-5, with 10 bases lining up with TRBD2. The CDR3 has 14 residues. Germline values: CDR1 SQVTM, CDR2 ANQGSEA. Germline trimming cut 4 bases from V and 1 base from J; bases unmatched to any gene: 3. The CDR3, as DNA: TGCAGCGTTGTACTAGCGGGATTCCAAGAGACCCAGTACTTC. It encodes CSVVLAGFQETQYF.

This clonotype showed up many times. The rearrangement links TRBV2 to TRBJ2-3; the match to TRBD2 covers 14 bases. Germline lookup yields CDR1 SNHLY and CDR2 FYNNEI. This CDR3 region has 15 residues. Trimming removed 5 bases from V and 3 bases from J; junction bases left unmatched: 1. CDR3 in amino acids: CASSRLAGGTDTQYF. CDR3 nucleotide sequence: TGTGCCAGCAGTAGACTAGCGGGAGGGACAGATACGCAGTATTTT.

This clonotype was picked up a small number of times. This rearrangement joins TRBV20-1 to TRBJ1-5; D is ambiguous. The CDR3 extends over 14 amino acids. Germline CDR1 and CDR2: DFQATT and SNEGSKA (reference sequence). The V end lost 1 base, the J end lost 2 bases, and 9 bases lay between the germline ends. CDR3 sequence: CSARGARGNQPQHF. The CDR3 nucleotides read TGCAGTGCTAGAGGGGCCCGGGGCAATCAGCCCCAGCATTTT.